Given below is one T cell receptor beta chain in context. This clonotype was detected ten times or more. This clone's antigen is unknown. No base quality values were provided; no much bigger clone lies one nucleotide off. Ophthalmopathy patients had moderately to severely active disease, Clinical Activity Score of at least 3, NOSPECS grade of at least 4, and duration under 3 months. Any patient with an uncontrolled infection, another autoimmune disease, pregnancy or lactation was excluded. Clinical symptoms, serum thyroxine and TRAb, thyroid ultrasound, and orbital computed tomography formed the basis for the diagnoses. PBMCs were isolated from about 10 ml of fresh peripheral blood by Ficoll-Paque density gradient centrifugation. Total RNA was extracted with Trizol reagent, and quality was checked on an Agilent 2100 Bioanalyzer. Amplification of TCR beta CDR3 regions was carried out from RNA transcripts. A first-round RT-PCR of the TCR CDR3 used the HTBI primer set with the Qiagen OneStep RT-PCR kit. The libraries were constructed in a second round of multiplex PCR and then size-selected and purified. Sequencing of the libraries was done on an Illumina HiSeq2000 using paired-end 100 bp reads. The study's own analysis went as follows. SOAPnuke was used to process the raw data, removing reads that contained adapters or uncalled bases, had a mean Phred below 15, or lacked an exact match to the constant primer or identifier. High-quality paired reads were merged using COPE v1.2.5, and each unique nucleotide sequence was defined as a clonotype. MiTCR v1.1 was used to align clonotypes to the IMGT TRBV, TRBD and TRBJ reference segments. The analysis was restricted to V-J combinations with a frequency above 0.0001, which together covered roughly 99% of the repertoires. A TCS score was defined as the ratio between F50 (clonal expansion) and ExV (chaos), using BLOSUM62-based TCRdist between CDR3 peptides within each V-J. Welch's t-statistics and random forest reduced approximately 520 V-J features to 10 to 15, which were used in a naive Bayes classifier (R e1071). TCRdb itself trimmed the public reads at Q25 with fastp, ran MiXCR and retained productive beta chains. All rows with the same CDR3 protein become a single entry with the most common DNA and genes. In this record, the V and J calls reflect TCRdb's handling and not the investigators' own analysis. The sample profile shows about 370,000 distinct CDR3 sequences; around 15% of them were found once. Roughly a fifth of the sample is taken by the ten largest.

The sample originates from a study of T cells in Graves' hyperthyroidism and ophthalmopathy (dated by TCRdb to the late 2010s). For the wider study: Peripheral blood samples were taken at initial diagnosis, before any treatment was given. The 100 discovery patients were randomly split 7:3 into training and test sets. In addition, the study compared T-cell repertoires in thyroid tissue and in blood from five or six Graves' hyperthyroidism patients. After sampling, hyperthyroidism patients received methimazole starting at 30 mg daily, and ophthalmopathy patients received high-dose intravenous methylprednisolone. TCR Vbeta CDR3 sequencing of some 140 peripheral blood samples (over 40 ophthalmopathy, over 70 hyperthyroidism and roughly 17 progressor patients) is reported in the paper. To identify distinguishing TCR V-J signatures, a discovery cohort of around 100 patients was used, comprising 43 with Graves' ophthalmopathy and approximately 57 with stable Graves' hyperthyroidism. An independent validation cohort of fewer than 20 hyperthyroidism patients and 15 or so patients who later progressed to ophthalmopathy tested prospective prediction of ophthalmopathy. Overall study outcomes, separate from this receptor: In validation, the model predicted progression to ophthalmopathy with approximately 71% sensitivity and over 72% specificity, a median of 6.5 months before onset. In cross-validation, a model built on a 13 V-J signature told ophthalmopathy apart from stable hyperthyroidism with 87.88% sensitivity and around 81% specificity, and in testing the same model reached 80%/75%. Sample size was not statistically predetermined, and investigators were not blinded to group allocation. Most expanded thyroid clonotypes (frequency above 0.001) were also found in blood, which suggests that blood repertoires may mirror thyroid immune responses.

From the cysteine through the phenylalanine, the CDR3 covers 16 amino acids. The sequence is cut down to CDR3 DNA, 48 bases in frame from base 1. Via the germline V gene, CDR1 is SGHVS and CDR2 FQNEAQ. Trimming removed 6 bases from V and 4 bases from J, leaving 18 bases between the germline ends. The chain employs TRBV7-8 and TRBJ2-2; TRBD1 is possibly the D segment (6 matching bases). The source is an older woman with Graves' ophthalmopathy. Sequenced sample: blood. The CDR3 protein: CASSRTGRTVTGELFF. The bases read TGTGCCAGCAGTCGAACAGGGCGAACGGTCACCGGGGAGCTGTTTTTT.